This T cell receptor (beta chain) came from a study of CD4 T cells in relation to SARS-CoV-2 and coronaviruses. Sequencing used immunoSEQ multiplex PCR; TCRdb keeps in-frame clones, though not all of them. The data contain tens of thousands of clones, less than 70% of them singletons. The unexposed donors gave CD4+ T cells in about 2011-2019, prior to COVID-19. After roughly ten days of culture, CD4+ T cells were isolated. On this clone itself: Its specificity is unknown.

The CDR3 loop spans 13 amino acids. CDR1 and CDR2 (germline): SGHTA, FQGTGA. The J segment lost 1 base and the V segment lost 5 bases, leaving 1 base of the junction unmatched. Material: CD4+ T cells from PBMCs, cultured in vitro. The chain is built from TRBV7-3 and TRBJ1-1; 7 bases match TRBD1. The sequence was collected from a human donor in good health. DNA for the CDR3: TGTGCCAGCAGCCGGGACAGGAACACTGAAGCTTTCTTT. Its translation: CASSRDRNTEAFF.